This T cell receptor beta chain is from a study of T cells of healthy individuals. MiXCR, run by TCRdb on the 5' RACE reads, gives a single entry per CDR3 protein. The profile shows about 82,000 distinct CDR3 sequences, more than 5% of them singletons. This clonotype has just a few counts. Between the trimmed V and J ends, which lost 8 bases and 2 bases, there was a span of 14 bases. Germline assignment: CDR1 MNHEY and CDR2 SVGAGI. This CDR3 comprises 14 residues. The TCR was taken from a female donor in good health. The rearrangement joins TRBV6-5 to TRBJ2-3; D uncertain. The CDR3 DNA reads TGTGCCAGCGAACCCGGGCCGTACACAGATACGCAGTATTTT. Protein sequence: CASEPGPYTDTQYF.